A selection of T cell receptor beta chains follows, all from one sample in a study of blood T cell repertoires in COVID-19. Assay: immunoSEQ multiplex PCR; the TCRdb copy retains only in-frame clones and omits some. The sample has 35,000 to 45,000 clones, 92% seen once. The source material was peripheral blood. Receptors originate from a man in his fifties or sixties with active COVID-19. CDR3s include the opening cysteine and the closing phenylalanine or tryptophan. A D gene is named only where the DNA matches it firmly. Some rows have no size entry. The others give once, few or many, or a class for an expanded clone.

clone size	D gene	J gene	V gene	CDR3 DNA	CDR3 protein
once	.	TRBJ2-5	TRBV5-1	TGCGCCAGCAGCGGGCTTAGCGGAGGGGTCGAAGAGACCCAGTACTTC	CASSGLSGGVEETQYF
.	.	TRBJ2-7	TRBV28	TGTGCCAGCAGCCTAGGGGGCTACGAGCAGTACTTC	CASSLGGYEQYF
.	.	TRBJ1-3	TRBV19	TGTGCCAGTACGGGGGATCTCTCTGGAAACACCATATATTTT	CASTGDLSGNTIYF
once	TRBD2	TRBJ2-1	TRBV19	TGTGCCAGTAGTATTATAGGCGGGAGCAATGAGCAGTTCTTC	CASSIIGGSNEQFF
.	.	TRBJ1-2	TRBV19	TGTGCCAGTAGTCTCGCAGATTACGGCTACACCTTC	CASSLADYGYTF
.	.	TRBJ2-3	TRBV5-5	TGTGCCAGCAGCCCCGGGACTGCAGCCACAGATACGCAGTATTTT	CASSPGTAATDTQYF
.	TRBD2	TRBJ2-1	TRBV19	TGTGCCAGTAGTGCGACTAGCGGGAGTGACTCCTACAATGAGCAGTTCTTC	CASSATSGSDSYNEQFF
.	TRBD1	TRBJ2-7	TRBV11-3	TGTGCCAGCAGCTTGACAGGGCAACACGAGCAGTACTTC	CASSLTGQHEQYF
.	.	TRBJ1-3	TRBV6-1	TGTGCCAGCAGTGAAGCAGCGGTCTCTGGAAACACCATATATTTT	CASSEAAVSGNTIYF
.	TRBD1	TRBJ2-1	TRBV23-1	TGCGCCAGCAGTCCGGGACAGGGAGGGGGACAGGGGGACAATGAGCAGTTCTTC	CASSPGQGGGQGDNEQFF
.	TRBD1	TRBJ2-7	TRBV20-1	TGCAGTGCTAGTAAGGGGACAGGGGGGTCGTACGAGCAGTACTTC	CSASKGTGGSYEQYF
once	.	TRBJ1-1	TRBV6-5	TGTGCCACGCAGCCTCCAGGTACTGAAGCTTTCTTT	CATQPPGTEAFF
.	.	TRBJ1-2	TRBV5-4	TGTGCCAGCAGCTACGACAGGCAATCCGGTTATGGCTACACCTTC	CASSYDRQSGYGYTF
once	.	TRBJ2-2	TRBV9	TGTGCCAGCAGCGTAGCTGGGGGCACGAACACCGGGGAGCTGTTTTTT	CASSVAGGTNTGELFF
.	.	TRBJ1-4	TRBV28	TGTGCCACAGGCCAGGCACACGAAAAACTGTTTTTT	CATGQAHEKLFF
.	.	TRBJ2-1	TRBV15	TGTGCCACCAGCAGAGATCACGCCGGTTTTGATGAGCAGTTCTTC	CATSRDHAGFDEQFF
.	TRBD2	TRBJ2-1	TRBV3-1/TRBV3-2	TGTGCCAGCAGCCAGAAGTGGCTAGCGGGCCAGAATGAGCAGTTCTTC	CASSQKWLAGQNEQFF
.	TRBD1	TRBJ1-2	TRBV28	TGTGCCAGCAGATCAACACTGACAGGGGCCCATGGCTACACCTTC	CASRSTLTGAHGYTF
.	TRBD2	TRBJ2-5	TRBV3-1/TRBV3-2	TGTGCCAGCAGCACATTAGCGGGAGGGGAGGAGACCCAGTACTTC	CASSTLAGGEETQYF
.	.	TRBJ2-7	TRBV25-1	TGTGCCAGCAGTGACACCGGGGTCCTCTACGAGCAGTACTTC	CASSDTGVLYEQYF
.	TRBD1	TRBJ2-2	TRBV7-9	TGTGCCAGCTACAGGGGACAGGAGAACACCGGGGAGCTGTTTTTT	CASYRGQENTGELFF
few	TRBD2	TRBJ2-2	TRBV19	TGTGCCAGTAGTATTCAAGCGGGAGCGATTTTCACCGGGGAGCTGTTTTTT	CASSIQAGAIFTGELFF
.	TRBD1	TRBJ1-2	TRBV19	TGTGCCAGTAGTTTTATAGCCCTCGTCCGGGACAGGGGCTATGGCTACACCTTC	CASSFIALVRDRGYGYTF
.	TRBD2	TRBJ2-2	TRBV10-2	TGCGCCAGCAGTGATAGCGGGAGGGCCCTGACCGGGGAGCTGTTTTTT	CASSDSGRALTGELFF
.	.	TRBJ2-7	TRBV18	TGTGCCAGCTCAATACAGGGTGACGAGCAGTACTTC	CASSIQGDEQYF
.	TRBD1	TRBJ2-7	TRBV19	TGTGCCAGTAGTATAGCTCCGGGACAGGGGCTCTACGAGCAGTACTTC	CASSIAPGQGLYEQYF
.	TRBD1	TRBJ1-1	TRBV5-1	TGCGCCAGCAGCTTAGGACAGGGGGGATATTATGGCGCTGAAGCTTTCTTT	CASSLGQGGYYGAEAFF
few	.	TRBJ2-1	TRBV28	TGTGCCAGCAGTTCCCTTGGGCGGGGCCCCTCAGGGGAGCAGTTCTTC	CASSSLGRGPSGEQFF
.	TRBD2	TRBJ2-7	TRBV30	TGTGCCTGGTCCGGGACTAGCGGGAGTAGATACGAGCAGTACTTC	CAWSGTSGSRYEQYF
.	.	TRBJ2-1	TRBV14	TGTGCCAGCAGCCAAGACAGCATGAGACAGAAATCCTACAATGAGCAGTTCTTC	CASSQDSMRQKSYNEQFF
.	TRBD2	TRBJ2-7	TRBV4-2	TGTGCCAGCAGCCAGGAAGGGACTAGCGGCACCAACGAGCAGTACTTC	CASSQEGTSGTNEQYF
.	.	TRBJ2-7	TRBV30	TGTGCCTGGAGCAGGGGCTATGTAGACGGCTCCTACGAGCAGTACTTC	CAWSRGYVDGSYEQYF
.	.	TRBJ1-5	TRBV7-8	TGTGCCAGCAGCCCCCCCGACAGCTCACCGGGGGGCAATCAGCCCCAGCATTTT	CASSPPDSSPGGNQPQHF
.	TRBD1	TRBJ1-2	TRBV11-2	TGTGCCAGCAGCTCCTCCGGGACAGCCTATGGCTACACCTTC	CASSSSGTAYGYTF
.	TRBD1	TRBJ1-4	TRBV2	TGTGCCAGCAGAGGGGACAGCCGCGAAAAACTGTTTTTT	CASRGDSREKLFF
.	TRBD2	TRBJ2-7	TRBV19	TGTGCCAGTAGTACAATTCAAAAACCCGGGACTAGCGCCGCAGAGCAGTACTTC	CASSTIQKPGTSAAEQYF
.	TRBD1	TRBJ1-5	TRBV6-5	TGTGCCAGCAGGGGACAGTCTAGCAATCAGCCCCAGCATTTT	CASRGQSSNQPQHF
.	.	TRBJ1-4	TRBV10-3	TGTGCCATCAGTGAAGAGGGGGGAGGGCACGAAAAACTGTTTTTT	CAISEEGGGHEKLFF
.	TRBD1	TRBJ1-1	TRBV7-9	TGTGCCAGCAGCTTAGGACAGGGGCTTAAAGCTTTCTTT	CASSLGQGLKAFF
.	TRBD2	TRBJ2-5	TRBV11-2	TGTGCCAGCAGCTTGGCCAGCGGGAGACCCCAGATCTACTTC	CASSLASGRPQIYF
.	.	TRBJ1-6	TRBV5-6	TGTGCCAGCAGCTTGGATGGCGGCGGTAATTCACCCCTCCACTTT	CASSLDGGGNSPLHF
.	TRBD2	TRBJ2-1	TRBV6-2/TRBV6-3	TGTGCCAGCAGTTATTCCCCTAGCGGGAGAGGGGGGCAGTTCTTC	CASSYSPSGRGGQFF
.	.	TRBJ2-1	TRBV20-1	TGCAGTGCTAGTACGGGTTCAGCTCGCAGAAATGAGCAGTTCTTC	CSASTGSARRNEQFF
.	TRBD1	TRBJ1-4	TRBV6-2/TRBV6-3	TGTGCCAGCAGTTCGGGACAGGGAGTTTTCGAAAAACTGTTTTTT	CASSSGQGVFEKLFF
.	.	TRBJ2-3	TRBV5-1	TGCGCCAGCAGCTTGGCCCGTGCTAGCGCAGATACGCAGTATTTT	CASSLARASADTQYF
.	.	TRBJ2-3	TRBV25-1	TGTGCCAGCAGTGAAGCGGGACTCGTCGGAGATACGCAGTATTTT	CASSEAGLVGDTQYF
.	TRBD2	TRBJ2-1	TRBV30	TGTGCCTGGAGTATAGCGGGAGGGCCGTATGAGCAGTTCTTC	CAWSIAGGPYEQFF
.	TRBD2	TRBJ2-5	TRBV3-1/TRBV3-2	TGTGCCAGCAGACAAGAGGGAAGCGGGACCATCAAAGAGACCCAGTACTTC	CASRQEGSGTIKETQYF
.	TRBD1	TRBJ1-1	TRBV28	TGTGCCAGCAGTGCCAGACAGGGGCGGAGTACTGAAGCTTTCTTT	CASSARQGRSTEAFF
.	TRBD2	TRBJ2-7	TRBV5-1	TGCGCCAGCAGCTTGGCTCTAGCGGGATCGTACGAGCAGTACTTC	CASSLALAGSYEQYF
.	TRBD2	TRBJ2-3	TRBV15	TGTGCCACCAGCAGCACAATAGCGGGAGGCCCAAATACGCAGTATTTT	CATSSTIAGGPNTQYF
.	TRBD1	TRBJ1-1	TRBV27	TGTGCCAGCACCACATGGCAGGGGGGGAACACTGAAGCTTTCTTT	CASTTWQGGNTEAFF
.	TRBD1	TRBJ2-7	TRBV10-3	TGTGCCATCAGTGAAGGGGACAGGGGTCCCTACGAGCAGTACTTC	CAISEGDRGPYEQYF
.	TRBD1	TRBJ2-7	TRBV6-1	TGTGCCAGCAGTGAACCGGGACAGGGCAGCGAGCAGTACTTC	CASSEPGQGSEQYF
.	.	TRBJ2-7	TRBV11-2	TGTGCCAGCAGCTTAGAGACGGACAGCTACGAGCAGTACTTC	CASSLETDSYEQYF